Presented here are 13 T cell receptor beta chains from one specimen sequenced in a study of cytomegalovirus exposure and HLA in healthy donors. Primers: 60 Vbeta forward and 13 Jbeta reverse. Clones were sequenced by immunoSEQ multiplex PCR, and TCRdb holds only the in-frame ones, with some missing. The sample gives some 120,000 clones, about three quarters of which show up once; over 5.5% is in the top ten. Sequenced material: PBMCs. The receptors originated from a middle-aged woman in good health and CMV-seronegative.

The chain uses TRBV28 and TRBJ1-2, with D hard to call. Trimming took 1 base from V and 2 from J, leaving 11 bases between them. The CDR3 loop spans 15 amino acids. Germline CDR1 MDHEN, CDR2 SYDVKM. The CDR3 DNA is TGTGCCAGCAGTTTATCTTTGACACAAAACTATGGCTACACCTTC. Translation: CASSLSLTQNYGYTF.

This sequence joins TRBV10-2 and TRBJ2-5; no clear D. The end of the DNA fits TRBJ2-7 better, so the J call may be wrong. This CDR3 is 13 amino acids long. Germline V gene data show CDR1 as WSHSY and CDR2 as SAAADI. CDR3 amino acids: CASSEPPTYEQYF. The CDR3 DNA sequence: TGCGCCAGCAGTGAGCCGCCTACCTACGAGCAGTACTTC.

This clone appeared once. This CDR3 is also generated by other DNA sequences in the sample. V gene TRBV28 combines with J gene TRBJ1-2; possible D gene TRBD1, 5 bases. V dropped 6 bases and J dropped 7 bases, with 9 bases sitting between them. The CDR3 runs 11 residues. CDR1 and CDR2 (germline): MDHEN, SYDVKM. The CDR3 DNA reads TGTGCCAGCAGGGGAGGGGTTGGCTACACCTTC. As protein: CASRGGVGYTF.

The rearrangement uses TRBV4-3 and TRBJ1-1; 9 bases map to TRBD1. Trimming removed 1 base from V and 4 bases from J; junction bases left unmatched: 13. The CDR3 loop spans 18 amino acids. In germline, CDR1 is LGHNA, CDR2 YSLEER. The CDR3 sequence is CASSQAEDRGVIGTEAFF. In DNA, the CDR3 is TGCGCCAGCAGCCAAGCCGAGGACAGGGGAGTCATAGGCACTGAAGCTTTCTTT.

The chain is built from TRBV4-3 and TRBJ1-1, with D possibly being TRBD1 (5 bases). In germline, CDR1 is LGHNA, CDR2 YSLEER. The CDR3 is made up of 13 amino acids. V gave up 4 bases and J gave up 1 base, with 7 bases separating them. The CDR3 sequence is CASSLTGNTEAFF. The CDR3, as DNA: TGCGCCAGCAGCCTCACAGGGAACACTGAAGCTTTCTTT.

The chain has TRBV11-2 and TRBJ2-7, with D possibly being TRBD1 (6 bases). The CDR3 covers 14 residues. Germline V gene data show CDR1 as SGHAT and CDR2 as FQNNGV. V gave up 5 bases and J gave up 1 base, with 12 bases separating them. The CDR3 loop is CASSPLRGSYEQYF. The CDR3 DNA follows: TGTGCCAGCAGCCCCCTAAGGGGGTCCTACGAGCAGTACTTC.

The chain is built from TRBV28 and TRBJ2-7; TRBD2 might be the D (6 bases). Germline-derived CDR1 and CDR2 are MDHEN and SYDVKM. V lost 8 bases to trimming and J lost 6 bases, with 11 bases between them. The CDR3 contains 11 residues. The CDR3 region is CASRLGFEQYF. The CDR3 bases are TGTGCCAGCCGACTAGGGTTCGAGCAGTACTTC.

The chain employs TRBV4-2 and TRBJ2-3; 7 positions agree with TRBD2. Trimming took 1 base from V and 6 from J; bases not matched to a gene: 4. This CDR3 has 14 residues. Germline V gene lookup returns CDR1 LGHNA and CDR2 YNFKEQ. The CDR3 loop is CASSQGTRADTQYF. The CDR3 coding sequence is TGTGCCAGCAGCCAAGGGACTAGGGCCGATACGCAGTATTTT.

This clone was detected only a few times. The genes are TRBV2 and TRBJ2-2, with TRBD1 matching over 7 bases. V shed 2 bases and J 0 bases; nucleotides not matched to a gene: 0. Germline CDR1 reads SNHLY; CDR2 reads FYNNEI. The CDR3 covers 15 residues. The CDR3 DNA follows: TGTGCCAGCAGTGAACAGGGGGCGAACACCGGGGAGCTGTTTTTT. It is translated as CASSEQGANTGELFF.

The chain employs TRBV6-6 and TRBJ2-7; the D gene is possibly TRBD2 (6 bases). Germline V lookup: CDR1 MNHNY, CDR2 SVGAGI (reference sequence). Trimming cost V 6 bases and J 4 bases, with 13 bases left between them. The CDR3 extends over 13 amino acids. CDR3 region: CASRKTSRYEQYF. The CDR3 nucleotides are TGTGCCAGCAGGAAGACTAGTAGGTACGAGCAGTACTTC.

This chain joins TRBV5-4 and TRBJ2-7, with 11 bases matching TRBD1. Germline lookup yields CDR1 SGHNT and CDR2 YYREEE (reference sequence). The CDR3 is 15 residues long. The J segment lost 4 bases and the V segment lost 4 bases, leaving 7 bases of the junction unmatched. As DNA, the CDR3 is TGTGCCAGCAGCATAACGGGGACAGGGGGGTACGAGCAGTACTTC. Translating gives CASSITGTGGYEQYF.

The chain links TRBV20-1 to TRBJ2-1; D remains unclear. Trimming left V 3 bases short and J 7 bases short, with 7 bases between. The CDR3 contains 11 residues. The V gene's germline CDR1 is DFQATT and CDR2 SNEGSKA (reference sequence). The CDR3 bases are TGCAGTGCTAGGAACGGGAATGAGCAGTTCTTC. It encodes CSARNGNEQFF.

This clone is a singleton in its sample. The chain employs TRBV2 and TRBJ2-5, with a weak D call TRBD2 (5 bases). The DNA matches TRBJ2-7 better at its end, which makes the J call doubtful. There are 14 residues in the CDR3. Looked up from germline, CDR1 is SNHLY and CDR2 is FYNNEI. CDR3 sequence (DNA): TGTGCCAGCATTGATCGGGGAAACCCCTACGAGCAGTACTTC. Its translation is CASIDRGNPYEQYF.